These 30 T cell receptor beta chains came from one sample sequenced in a study of OX40 agonist ivuxolimab in advanced cancers. Sequencing used immunoSEQ multiplex PCR; TCRdb keeps in-frame clones, though not all of them. The sample yields tens of thousands of clones, over 70% seen once. Sequenced here: CD4+ or CD8+ T cells sorted from blood, sampled in a trial of the OX40 agonist ivuxolimab. The receptors derive from an adult with an advanced solid tumor such as melanoma, head and neck, liver or kidney cancer.

The V and J genes are TRBV11-2 and TRBJ2-3; TRBD1 matches 7 bases. This CDR3 is 15 amino acids long. Germline V gene lookup returns CDR1 SGHAT and CDR2 FQNNGV. V was clipped by 5 bases and J by 2 bases; unmatched bases: 7. CDR3 nucleotides: TGTGCCAGCAGCCCTCGGGACAGAGCCACAGATACGCAGTATTTT. This translates into CASSPRDRATDTQYF.

This sequence joins TRBV5-1 and TRBJ2-1, with TRBD1 matching 8 bases. The length of the CDR3 is 14 residues. Germline-derived CDR1 and CDR2 are SGHRS and YFSETQ. V lost 5 bases, J lost 6 bases, and 7 bases stayed unmatched. CDR3 residues: CASRVRQGFNEQFF. The CDR3 bases are TGCGCCAGCAGGGTGAGACAGGGGTTCAATGAGCAGTTCTTC.

This clone was found many times. V and J are TRBV25-1 and TRBJ2-1, with a possible D match to TRBD2 (5 bases). Per the germline V gene, CDR1 is MGHDK and CDR2 is SYGVNS. This CDR3 spans 13 amino acids. With 7 bases removed from V and 1 base from J, the gap between germline ends came to 8 bases. The CDR3 protein is CASTRESYNEQFF. CDR3 sequence (DNA): TGTGCCAGCACTCGGGAATCCTACAATGAGCAGTTCTTC.

V usage is TRBV7-6 and J usage is TRBJ2-5; maybe TRBD2 (8 bases). The CDR3 spans 17 residues. V was clipped by 10 bases and J by 1 base, with 25 bases between them. Looked up from germline, CDR1 is SGHVS and CDR2 is FNYEAQ. This CDR3 reads CATTGGIYTGAQETQYF. The CDR3 bases are TGTGCCACAACGGGGGGGATCTACACAGGGGCCCAAGAGACCCAGTACTTC. The whole variable domain, remainder taken from reference TRBV7-6 and TRBJ2-5, is GAGVSQSPRYKVTKRGQDVALRCDPISGHVSLYWYRQALGQGPEFLTYFNYEAQQDKSGLPNDRFSAERPEGSISTLTIQRTEQRDSAMYRCATTGGIYTGAQETQYFGPGTRLLVL.

The rearrangement joins TRBV25-1 to TRBJ1-2, with TRBD1 identical over 8 bases. This CDR3 spans 16 amino acids. CDR1 MGHDK and CDR2 SYGVNS come from the germline V gene. The trim removed 5 bases at V and 4 bases at J, leaving 12 bases unmatched. Here the CDR3 reads CASSPKTGDGIYGYTF. The CDR3 bases are TGTGCCAGCAGTCCGAAGACAGGGGACGGGATCTATGGCTACACCTTC.

This clone was counted only a few times. The chain links TRBV7-8 to TRBJ2-3, with D maybe TRBD2 (6 bases). With 5 bases removed from V and 3 bases from J, the gap between germline ends came to 12 bases. This CDR3 spans 14 amino acids. Germline V lookup: CDR1 SGHVS, CDR2 FQNEAQ. The CDR3 DNA follows: TGTGCCAGCAGCGTCGGGGGTCGGACAGATACGCAGTATTTT. Amino acids: CASSVGGRTDTQYF.

The chain combines TRBV19 with TRBJ1-1; D gene ambiguous. The CDR3 runs 12 residues. Per germline, CDR1 LNHDA and CDR2 SQIVND (reference sequence). Trimming stripped 1 base from V and 8 bases from J, with 8 bases between. CDR3 DNA: TGTGCCAGTAGTATAGGTGACCGGGAAGCTTTCTTT. Translated: CASSIGDREAFF. Looking up the rest from reference TRBV19 and TRBJ1-1 gives the full variable domain: DGGITQSPKYLFRKEGQNVTLSCEQNLNHDAMYWYRQDPGQGLRLIYYSQIVNDFQKGDIAEGYSVSREKKESFPLTVTSAQKNPTAFYLCASSIGDREAFFGQGTRLTVV.

V gene TRBV14 combines with J gene TRBJ2-7; D may correspond to TRBD1 or TRBD2 (5 bases each). The germline V gene has CDR1 SGHDN and CDR2 FVKESK. Trimming removed 0 bases at V and 11 bases at J, with 11 bases between. CDR3 length: 12 residues. DNA of the CDR3: TGTGCCAGCAGCCAAGATCAGGGACGGGAGTACTTC. Amino acid sequence: CASSQDQGREYF.

This clone occurred once. The CDR3 reads CSARDRGESYEQYF. In nucleotides, the CDR3 is TGCAGCGCGAGGGACAGGGGAGAGTCCTACGAGCAGTACTTC. J is TRBJ2-7 and V is TRBV29-1, with 10 bases fitting TRBD1. CDR3 length: 14 residues. The V and J ends lost 7 bases and 1 base, in that order; junction bases with no gene match: 7. The germline gives CDR1 SQVTM, CDR2 ANQGSEA.

V usage is TRBV2 and J usage is TRBJ1-2; D is uncertain. The CDR3 contains 14 residues. Per germline, CDR1 SNHLY and CDR2 FYNNEI. The V gene lost 7 bases and the J gene lost 1 base, with 13 bases spanning the gap. The CDR3 sequence: CASTWAGVNYGYTF. The CDR3 nucleotides read TGTGCCAGCACCTGGGCCGGGGTTAACTATGGCTACACCTTC.

The chain links TRBV11-3 to TRBJ1-1; D is perhaps TRBD1 (5 bases). Deletions cut 5 bases from V and 5 bases from J, with 15 bases between. The CDR3 totals 14 residues. Germline-derived CDR1 and CDR2 are SGHNT and YENEEA. CDR3 loop: CASSPSQGRTEAFF. The CDR3 bases are TGTGCCAGCAGCCCGAGTCAGGGAAGAACTGAAGCTTTCTTT.

The chain employs TRBV6-5 and TRBJ1-2; a weak D match, TRBD1 (6 bases). V was shortened by 0 bases and J by 4 bases, with 12 bases between the two germline ends. The CDR3 spans 15 residues. Per germline, CDR1 MNHEY and CDR2 SVGAGI. The CDR3 bases are TGTGCCAGCAGTTACTCGAGAGGGGGGAGCTATGGCTACACCTTC. Translation: CASSYSRGGSYGYTF.

This clone was recorded only once. This chain uses TRBV7-9 with TRBJ2-1; the match to TRBD2 covers 9 bases. With 2 bases clipped from V and 8 bases from J, the junction kept 13 bases outside the gene matches. CDR1 and CDR2 (germline): SEHNR, FQNEAQ (reference sequence). There are 17 residues in the CDR3. The CDR3 loop reads CASSLPYSGGPEDEQFF. The CDR3 nucleotides read TGTGCCAGCAGCTTACCCTATAGCGGGGGCCCAGAGGATGAGCAGTTCTTC.

The V call is TRBV15, the J call TRBJ1-1; D call uncertain. Germline-derived CDR1 and CDR2 are LNHNV and YYDKDF (reference sequence). CDR3 length: 14 amino acids. V shed 1 base and J shed 3 bases, with 9 bases lying between them. The CDR3 here is CATSRGSVYTEAFF. The CDR3, as DNA: TGTGCCACCAGCAGAGGGTCGGTATACACTGAAGCTTTCTTT.

This clone was counted a few times. The V and J genes are TRBV9 and TRBJ1-3; D unclear. The germline CDR1 and CDR2 sequences are SGDLS and YYNGEE. The V end lost 0 bases, the J end lost 0 bases, and 7 bases lay between the germline ends. CDR3 length: 15 residues. The CDR3 loop is CASSVGGVSGNTIYF. DNA for the CDR3: TGTGCCAGCAGCGTAGGTGGAGTCTCTGGAAACACCATATATTTT.

This clone turned up a few times. The V gene is TRBV2, the J gene TRBJ2-6, with D perhaps assigned TRBD1 or TRBD2 (5 bases each). The CDR3 has 17 amino acids. CDR1 and CDR2 from the germline V gene are SNHLY and FYNNEI. The V end lost 7 bases, the J end lost 1 base, and 17 bases lay between the germline ends. For the CDR3, the DNA is TGTGCCAGCAACTCTTGGGACGTCGAGTCTGGGGCCAACGTCCTGACTTTC. Its translation: CASNSWDVESGANVLTF.

The rearrangement links TRBV28 to TRBJ1-4; 11 nucleotides match TRBD1. The CDR3 is 16 amino acids. The J segment lost 6 bases and the V segment lost 5 bases, leaving 8 bases of the junction unmatched. CDR1 and CDR2 from the germline V gene are MDHEN and SYDVKM. CDR3 protein: CASSAAPGQGDEKLFF. The CDR3 nucleotides are TGTGCCAGCAGTGCCGCTCCGGGACAGGGGGATGAAAAACTGTTTTTT. Combining the CDR3 with reference TRBV28 and TRBJ1-4 gives the whole variable domain DVKVTQSSRYLVKRTGEKVFLECVQDMDHENMFWYRQDPGLGLRLIYFSYDVKMKEKGDIPEGYSVSREKKERFSLILESASTNQTSMYLCASSAAPGQGDEKLFFGSGTQLSVL.

The chain employs TRBV6-5 and TRBJ1-1; D is possibly TRBD1 (6 bases). The CDR3 runs to 14 residues. The germline CDR1 and CDR2 sequences are MNHEY and SVGAGI. The V end lost 5 bases, the J end lost 7 bases, and 17 bases lay between the germline ends. The CDR3 DNA is TGTGCCAGCAGTGTACAGGGTAGGTTTGGTGAAGCTTTCTTT. This encodes CASSVQGRFGEAFF.

The V and J genes are TRBV5-4 and TRBJ2-7; 12 bases line up with TRBD2. This CDR3 comprises 17 residues. Germline V gene data show CDR1 as SGHNT and CDR2 as YYREEE (reference sequence). The V gene end was trimmed by 3 bases and the J gene end by 2 bases; junction bases not matched to a gene: 9. The CDR3 reads CASSSPPGLAGPYEQYF. As DNA, the CDR3 is TGTGCCAGCAGCTCGCCCCCGGGACTAGCGGGCCCCTACGAGCAGTACTTC.

The chain combines TRBV4-1 with TRBJ1-1, with a possible D match to TRBD1 (5 bases). Per germline, CDR1 MGHRA and CDR2 YSYEKL. Trimming shortened V by 5 bases and J by 3 bases, and 22 bases separated the two germline ends. The CDR3 spans 17 residues. CDR3 sequence: CASSFRSLGGWDTEAFF. CDR3 bases: TGCGCCAGCAGCTTTCGTTCGTTGGGGGGATGGGACACTGAAGCTTTCTTT.

The genes are TRBV7-2 and TRBJ2-1; 8 bases match TRBD2. Germline lookup yields CDR1 SGHTA and CDR2 FQGNSA. This CDR3 contains 15 residues. Trimming took 5 bases from V and 4 from J; bases not matched to a gene: 7. CDR3 in DNA: TGTGCCAGCAGCCGTACGGGAGGGAGGTACAATGAGCAGTTCTTC. Amino acid sequence: CASSRTGGRYNEQFF.

The chain joins TRBV19 to TRBJ1-1; D may be TRBD1 (5 bases). Between the trimmed V and J ends, which lost 4 bases and 5 bases, there was a span of 14 bases. The CDR3 consists of 14 residues. The germline V gene has CDR1 LNHDA and CDR2 SQIVND (reference sequence). This chain's CDR3 is CASSNFRGWTEAFF. CDR3 in DNA: TGTGCCAGTAGTAATTTCCGGGGGTGGACTGAAGCTTTCTTT. Drawing the rest from reference TRBV19 and TRBJ1-1, the complete variable domain is DGGITQSPKYLFRKEGQNVTLSCEQNLNHDAMYWYRQDPGQGLRLIYYSQIVNDFQKGDIAEGYSVSREKKESFPLTVTSAQKNPTAFYLCASSNFRGWTEAFFGQGTRLTVV.

This clone was seen only a few times. The V gene is TRBV30, the J gene TRBJ1-5; D gene uncertain. The CDR3 has 12 residues. In germline, CDR1 is GTSNPN, CDR2 SVGIG (reference sequence). Trimming pared 0 bases from V and 5 bases from J, leaving 5 bases between. The CDR3: CAWSVGHQPQHF. CDR3 nucleotide sequence: TGTGCCTGGAGTGTAGGGCATCAGCCCCAGCATTTT.

V and J are TRBV19 and TRBJ2-2, with D unclear. There are 14 residues in the CDR3. The germline CDR1 and CDR2 sequences are LNHDA and SQIVND (reference sequence). The V gene lost 10 bases and the J gene lost 0 bases, with 12 bases spanning the gap. CDR3 sequence: CATSGSSNTGELFF. As DNA, the CDR3 is TGTGCCACATCGGGTTCCTCGAACACCGGGGAGCTGTTTTTT.

This chain connects TRBV5-1 to TRBJ1-2, with TRBD1 as a possible D gene (6 bases). Per the germline V gene, CDR1 is SGHRS and CDR2 is YFSETQ. This CDR3 is built from 15 residues. The V and J ends lost 0 bases and 2 bases respectively, with 11 bases between them. This CDR3 is CASSLAPQGNYGYTF. In nucleotides, the CDR3 is TGCGCCAGCAGCTTGGCCCCACAGGGAAACTATGGCTACACCTTC.

This CDR3 reads CASSTRSGSADTQYF. Written as DNA, the CDR3 is TGTGCCAGCAGTACCCGAAGCGGGAGCGCAGATACGCAGTATTTT. The V gene is TRBV7-9, the J gene TRBJ2-3, with TRBD2 matching 8 bases. Trimming cost V 6 bases and J 4 bases; bases outside gene matches: 9. Germline CDR1 and CDR2: SEHNR and FQNEAQ (reference sequence). This CDR3 has 15 amino acids.

The CDR3 DNA reads as TGTGCCAGCAGCCAAGAAATACTAGCGGCCTCCTACGAGCAGTACTTC. Amino acid sequence: CASSQEILAASYEQYF. V is TRBV4-2 and J is TRBJ2-7; 8 bases line up with TRBD2. In germline, CDR1 is LGHNA, CDR2 YNFKEQ. This CDR3 comprises 16 residues. The trim removed 0 bases at V and 0 bases at J, leaving 4 bases unmatched.

The chain uses TRBV7-6 and TRBJ2-1; 12 bases line up with TRBD2. Germline lookup yields CDR1 SGHVS and CDR2 FNYEAQ. This CDR3 contains 17 residues. V lost 3 bases to trimming and J lost 4 bases; unmatched junction nucleotides: 7. The CDR3 DNA reads as TGTGCCAGCAGCTTGGCTAGCGGGGGGGCCACTTACAATGAGCAGTTCTTC. It yields the protein CASSLASGGATYNEQFF.

The V gene is TRBV6-5, the J gene TRBJ2-7; the D is unclear. The CDR3 consists of 15 residues. The germline gives CDR1 MNHEY, CDR2 SVGAGI. Trimming cost V 0 bases and J 0 bases, with 9 bases left between them. The CDR3 reads CASSYSWGSSYEQYF. The CDR3 DNA reads TGTGCCAGCAGTTACTCGTGGGGAAGCTCCTACGAGCAGTACTTC.

CDR3 amino acids: CASSEPSGGDNEQFF. The CDR3 bases are TGTGCCAGCAGTGAGCCGAGCGGGGGGGACAATGAGCAGTTCTTC. The chain combines TRBV25-1 with TRBJ2-1; 10 bases align to TRBD2. The CDR3 totals 15 residues. The trim removed 3 bases at V and 5 bases at J, leaving 4 bases unmatched. Germline CDR1 and CDR2: MGHDK and SYGVNS.